This is a list of T cell receptor beta chains from one sample in a study of T cell repertoires in cytomegalovirus infection. Via MiXCR, TCRdb re-called the reads, giving one row per CDR3 protein. The table includes a few hundred thousand distinct CDR3 sequences, 40% detected once. What these receptors recognize is not known. Here the sequenced sample was cultured PBMCs, taken from culture after CMV antigen stimulation. These receptors all come from a human donor in good health (CMV status not recorded). Some clones in this sample may be carry-over from other donors' samples. The CDR3 runs from the conserved cysteine through the conserved F or W. D genes are given only for firm matches. Clone size is shown for a subset of rows, as once, few, many or a class of expanded clone.

cdr3_aa cdr3_nt cdr3_length d_call j_call clone_size v_call
CASSDQGARDTQYF TGTGCCAGCTCAGACCAAGGGGCCAGAGATACGCAGTATTTT 14 - TRBJ2-3 - TRBV18
CASSQDGMGWFEQFF TGTGCCAGCAGCCAAGATGGCATGGGGTGGTTTGAGCAGTTCTTC 15 - TRBJ2-1 - TRBV4-3
CASAPTGGLYEQYF TGTGCCAGTGCACCGACTGGGGGTCTCTACGAGCAGTACTTC 14 - TRBJ2-7 few TRBV7-8
CASSLYPGLNTEAFF TGTGCCAGCAGCTTATATCCGGGATTGAACACTGAAGCTTTCTTT 15 - TRBJ1-1 few TRBV7-9
CAISALKASGTGELFF TGTGCCATCAGTGCCTTAAAGGCTAGCGGGACCGGGGAGCTGTTTTTT 16 TRBD2 TRBJ2-2 - TRBV10-3
CASGQGFGSQETQYF TGTGCCAGCGGCCAAGGTTTCGGCTCTCAAGAGACCCAGTACTTC 15 - TRBJ2-5 - TRBV3-1
CASSPGGRSDTQYF TGCGCCAGCAGCCCAGGGGGACGGAGCGATACGCAGTATTTT 14 TRBD1 TRBJ2-3 - TRBV4-1
CSARGAGNGMETQYF TGCAGTGCTAGAGGAGCGGGAAACGGGATGGAGACCCAGTACTTC 15 TRBD2 TRBJ2-5 once TRBV20-1
CASSVGSMNTEAFF TGTGCCAGCAGTGTAGGCAGCATGAACACTGAAGCTTTCTTT 14 - TRBJ1-1 few TRBV2
CASSSLVRGVDGELFF TGTGCCAGCAGCTCCTTAGTAAGGGGCGTGGACGGGGAGCTGTTTTTT 16 - TRBJ2-2 few TRBV7-6
CASKFSPLGGQPQHF TGTGCCAGCAAATTCTCCCCCCTGGGGGGTCAGCCCCAGCATTTT 15 - TRBJ1-5 few TRBV7-2
CASSPYGGVTETQYF TGTGCCAGCAGCCCTTATGGTGGGGTTACGGAGACCCAGTACTTC 15 - TRBJ2-5 many TRBV7-8
CASSLPFWRGPKETQYF TGTGCCAGCAGCTTACCTTTCTGGCGGGGCCCTAAAGAGACCCAGTACTTC 17 - TRBJ2-5 few TRBV11-2
CASSYAGTGGREQFF TGTGCCAGCAGCTATGCCGGGACAGGGGGCAGGGAGCAGTTCTTC 15 TRBD1 TRBJ2-1 - TRBV7-2
CASSWSGSYDEQFF TGTGCCAGCAGTTGGAGCGGGAGTTACGATGAGCAGTTCTTC 14 TRBD2 TRBJ2-1 few TRBV12-3/TRBV12-4
CASSEGREKLFF TGTGCCAGCAGTGAAGGTCGGGAAAAACTGTTTTTT 12 - TRBJ1-4 - TRBV2
CASSEGDEKLFF TGTGCCAGCAGTGAAGGGGATGAAAAACTGTTTTTT 12 - TRBJ1-4 - TRBV6-1
CASSLLRGQRETQYF TGTGCCAGCAGTCTCCTCCGGGGCCAGCGGGAGACCCAGTACTTC 15 - TRBJ2-5 - TRBV28
CASSHRVAGELFF TGTGCCAGCAGCCACAGGGTGGCCGGGGAGCTGTTTTTT 13 - TRBJ2-2 - TRBV6-2/TRBV6-3
CASRRGDLNTGELFF TGTGCCAGTAGAAGAGGGGATCTTAACACCGGGGAGCTGTTTTTT 15 - TRBJ2-2 - TRBV19
CASTPLGLNYGYTF TGTGCCAGCACCCCGTTAGGGCTCAACTATGGCTACACCTTC 14 - TRBJ1-2 few TRBV7-6
CASSPNPGNTIYF TGTGCCAGCAGCCCAAACCCTGGAAACACCATATATTTT 13 - TRBJ1-3 - TRBV5-4
CASRDYPARQFF TGTGCCAGCAGGGACTACCCCGCCCGGCAGTTCTTC 12 - TRBJ2-1 - TRBV2
CASSPSGGGELFF TGTGCCAGCTCACCCAGCGGCGGCGGGGAGCTGTTTTTT 13 - TRBJ2-2 - TRBV18
CASKGTLGTDTQYF TGTGCCAGCAAGGGGACACTCGGCACAGATACGCAGTATTTT 14 - TRBJ2-3 - TRBV27
CASSQLGFTTEKLFF TGCGCCAGCAGCCAACTGGGGTTTACCACCGAAAAACTGTTTTTT 15 - TRBJ1-4 few TRBV4-1
CASSYRPGPGNEQFF TGTGCCAGCAGCTACAGGCCGGGACCTGGGAATGAGCAGTTCTTC 15 - TRBJ2-1 - TRBV7-6
CASGLDMAATEAFF TGTGCTAGTGGTTTGGATATGGCCGCGACTGAAGCTTTCTTT 14 - TRBJ1-1 - TRBV12-5
CSAKRDWSSYEQYF TGCAGTGCTAAAAGGGACTGGAGCTCCTACGAGCAGTACTTC 14 - TRBJ2-7 - TRBV20-1
CASSRRTGETQYF TGCGCCAGCAGCCGGAGGACCGGTGAGACCCAGTACTTC 13 - TRBJ2-5 - TRBV4-3
CSASAWGGPGELFF TGCAGTGCTAGTGCGTGGGGAGGGCCCGGGGAGCTGTTTTTT 14 TRBD2 TRBJ2-2 few TRBV20-1
CASSPPGQSETQYF TGTGCCAGTAGTCCTCCCGGGCAGAGTGAGACCCAGTACTTC 14 - TRBJ2-5 - TRBV19